The T cell receptor beta chain under discussion was sequenced for a study of T cell repertoires in cytomegalovirus infection (dated by TCRdb to the late 2010s). Context from the whole study: Alongside well-studied HLA-B-restricted epitopes, the peptide stimulations were aimed at recently identified HLA-C-restricted CMV epitopes, whose presentation resists viral immunomodulation. Because public TCR beta signatures pointed to carriage of CMV infection together with the matching HLA type, the HLA type of each donor mattered for the analysis.

Findings and caveats that apply to the study as a whole: The ex vivo response was dominated by HLA-C-restricted CMV-specific TCR beta clonotypes, which also provided the single most frequent clonotype in two of eight donors. Cumulative frequency of public TCR beta family members discriminated carriers of CMV infection plus the relevant HLA type in this cohort and an independent 352-donor cohort.

The CDR3 runs 15 amino acids, cysteine and phenylalanine included. The DNA shown is the 45-base CDR3, in frame from base 1. Per the germline V gene (reference sequence), SGHAT is the CDR1 and FQDESV is the CDR2. V has 5 bases trimmed and J has 5 bases trimmed; junction bases matching no gene number 8. TCRdb shows the sequencer as Illumina HiSeq 1500. In TCRdb, the public reads were trimmed at Q25 with fastp and aligned with MiXCR, with productive beta chains retained. Rows are combined by CDR3 protein, so each entry shows the most common genes and DNA. This sample is represented by about 890,000 distinct CDR3 sequences; about a third of them were singletons. The ten largest make up around 15% of the sample. Reading the label with the study, this specimen's treatment or condition is: in vitro stimulation with specific CMV peptide epitopes to enrich CMV-specific T cells. For this clonotype: The antigen it binds to is not known. No much larger clonotype is one base removed from it; base qualities were not supplied.

In this chain, TRBV11-1 is recombined with TRBJ2-1, with 8 central nucleotides matching TRBD1. Specimen: cultured CD8+ T cells from PBMCs, collected from culture after CMV antigen stimulation. This TCR was recovered from a human donor in good health (CMV status not recorded). Some clones in this sample may be carry-over from other donors' samples. DNA sequence: TGTGCCAGCAGCACCGGACAGGGTCCAAACAATGAGCAGTTCTTC. This translates into CASSTGQGPNNEQFF.